This T cell receptor beta chain was found in a study of immune evolution from preneoplasia to lung adenocarcinoma. Study-wide results and limits: From normal lung to invasive adenocarcinoma, top clone frequencies appeared to decrease. Compared with EGFR-mutant or double wild-type lesions, KRAS-mutant nodules were more clonal.

Two lung cancer pathologists independently confirmed each histologic diagnosis. The assay was immunoSEQ multiplex PCR, and TCRdb's table has in-frame clones only and misses some. This table has fewer than 14,000 clones, roughly 84% appearing once. The junction had 3 bases not matched to a gene; V was cut back by 0 bases and J by 2 bases. Germline V gives CDR1 SGDLS, CDR2 YYNGEE. This CDR3 contains 16 residues. In regard to this clone: Its antigen is unknown.

This TCR derives from a person aged 70 to 79 with lung adenocarcinoma. Sequenced material: FFPE minimally invasive lung adenocarcinoma tissue. This chain links TRBV9 with TRBJ2-3; 10 bases agree with TRBD2. The CDR3 DNA is TGTGCCAGCAGCGTAGTCGGACTAGCGGCCACAGATACGCAGTATTTT. It specifies CASSVVGLAATDTQYF.